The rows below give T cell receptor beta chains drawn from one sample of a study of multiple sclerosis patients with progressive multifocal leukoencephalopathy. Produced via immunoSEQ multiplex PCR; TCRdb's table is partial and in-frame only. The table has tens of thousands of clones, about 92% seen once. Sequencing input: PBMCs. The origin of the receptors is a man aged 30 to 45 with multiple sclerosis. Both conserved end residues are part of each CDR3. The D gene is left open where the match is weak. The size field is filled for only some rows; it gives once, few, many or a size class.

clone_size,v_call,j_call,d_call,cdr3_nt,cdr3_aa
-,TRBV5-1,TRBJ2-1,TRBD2,TGCGCCAGCAGCTTGGGGCTAGCGGGGGATGAGCAGTTCTTC,CASSLGLAGDEQFF
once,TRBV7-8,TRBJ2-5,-,TGTGCCAGCAGCCCAATGAGGGTCCAAGAGACCCAGTACTTC,CASSPMRVQETQYF
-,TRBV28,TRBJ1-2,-,TGTGCCAGCAGTTTGGAGGGCTATGGCTACACCTTC,CASSLEGYGYTF
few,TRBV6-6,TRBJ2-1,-,TGTGCCAGCAGCTACCTTACAGGGGAGCAGTTCTTC,CASSYLTGEQFF
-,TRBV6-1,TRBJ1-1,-,TGTGCCAGCAGTGAATTTGCAGGGCGGGGGGCTGAAGCTTTCTTT,CASSEFAGRGAEAFF
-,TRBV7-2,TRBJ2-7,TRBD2,TGTGCCAGCAGCTTGAACGGACTAGCCTACTACGAGCAGTACTTC,CASSLNGLAYYEQYF
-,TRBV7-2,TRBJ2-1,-,TGTGCCAGCAGCAGAGGGGCCCTATCCTCCTACAATGAGCAGTTCTTC,CASSRGALSSYNEQFF
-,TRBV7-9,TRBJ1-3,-,TGTGCCAGCAGCTTAAAGAGTGGTTCGGCTCGAAACTCTGGAAACACCATATATTTT,CASSLKSGSARNSGNTIYF
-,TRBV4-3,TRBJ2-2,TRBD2,TGCGCCAGCAGCCAAGATACTAGCGGGAGTACCGGGGAGCTGTTTTTT,CASSQDTSGSTGELFF
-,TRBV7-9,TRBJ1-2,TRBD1,TGTGCCAGCAGCTTAAAGGGGGCTTCCCATGGCTACACCTTC,CASSLKGASHGYTF
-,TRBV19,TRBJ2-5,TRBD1,TGTGCCAGTAGTATAGGACAGGGAAAGGGGGAGACCCAGTACTTC,CASSIGQGKGETQYF
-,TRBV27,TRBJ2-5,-,TGTGCCAGCAGTATGGTTTACAGGGAAGAAGAGACCCAGTACTTC,CASSMVYREEETQYF
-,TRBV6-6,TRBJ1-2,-,TGTGCCAGCAGTCCTCTAACAGGATACTATGGCTACACCTTC,CASSPLTGYYGYTF
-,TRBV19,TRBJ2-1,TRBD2,TGTGCCAGTAGTTTGGGGACTAGCCCCGAGCAGTTCTTC,CASSLGTSPEQFF
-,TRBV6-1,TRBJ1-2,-,TGTGCCAGCAGTGAAGGGGAGATCAGTGGCTACACCTTC,CASSEGEISGYTF
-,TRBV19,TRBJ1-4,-,TGTGCCAGTAGTCCCCGAGCCGAGGGGACTAATGAAAAACTGTTTTTT,CASSPRAEGTNEKLFF
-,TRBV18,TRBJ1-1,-,TGTGCCAGCTCACGGTCCGGGGGCTATACTGAAGCTTTCTTT,CASSRSGGYTEAFF
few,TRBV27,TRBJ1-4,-,TGTGCCAGCAGTTTATCGCACAGTTTCAATGAAAAACTGTTTTTT,CASSLSHSFNEKLFF
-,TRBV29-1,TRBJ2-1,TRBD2,TGCAGCGTTGAAGAAGTAGCGGGAGGGTCCTACAATGAGCAGTTCTTC,CSVEEVAGGSYNEQFF
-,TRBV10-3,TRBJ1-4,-,TGTGCCATCAGTGATTGGGAGGGTGCTAATGAAAAACTGTTTTTT,CAISDWEGANEKLFF
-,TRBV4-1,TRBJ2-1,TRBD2,TGCGCCAGCAGCCAAGGCGGGAGCTACAATGAGCAGTTCTTC,CASSQGGSYNEQFF
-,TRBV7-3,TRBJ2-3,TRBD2,TGTGCCAGCAGCTTAGGGACTAGCGGGAGGCCAAGCACAGATACGCAGTATTTT,CASSLGTSGRPSTDTQYF
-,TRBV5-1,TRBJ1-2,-,TGCGCCAGCAGTAGGCGGGACACTTATGGCTACACCTTC,CASSRRDTYGYTF
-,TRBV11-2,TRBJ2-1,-,TGTGCCAGCAGGTTTTCCGGGACGAACAATGAGCAGTTCTTC,CASRFSGTNNEQFF
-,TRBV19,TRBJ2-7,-,TGTGCCAGTAGTATAGCTGGATCCCTCCTGGACGAGCAGTACTTC,CASSIAGSLLDEQYF
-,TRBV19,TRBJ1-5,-,TGTGCCAGTAGTCTTGGGGGTTATAGCAATCAGCCCCAGCATTTT,CASSLGGYSNQPQHF
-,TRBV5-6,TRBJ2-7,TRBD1,TGTGCCAGCAGCTCACTCAGGACAGGGGGATACGAGCAGTACTTC,CASSSLRTGGYEQYF
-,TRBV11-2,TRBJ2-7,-,TGTGCCAGCAGCTTGCGGTGGACCTACGAGCAGTACTTC,CASSLRWTYEQYF
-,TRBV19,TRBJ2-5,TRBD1,TGTGCCAGTAACAGGGGTTTAGGAGAGACCCAGTACTTC,CASNRGLGETQYF
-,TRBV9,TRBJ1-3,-,TGTGCCAGCAGCGAGGGGGTGGACTCTGGAAACACCATATATTTT,CASSEGVDSGNTIYF
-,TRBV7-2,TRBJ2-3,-,TGTGCCAGCAGCCGGAGCGGAGGGGGGGATACGCAGTATTTT,CASSRSGGGDTQYF
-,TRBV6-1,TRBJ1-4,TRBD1,TGTGCCAGCAGCGAAACGGGACAGACTAATGAAAAACTGTTTTTT,CASSETGQTNEKLFF
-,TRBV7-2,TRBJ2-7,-,TGTGCCAGCAGTTCTCCCCTTATCTACGAGCAGTACTTC,CASSSPLIYEQYF
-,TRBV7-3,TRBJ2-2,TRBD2,TGTGCCAGCAGCCCGACCTTGGGACTAGCGGGAGGCACCGGGGAGCTGTTTTTT,CASSPTLGLAGGTGELFF
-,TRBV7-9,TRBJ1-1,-,TGTGCCAGCAGCTTAGGCGGGGCAGCTGAAGCTTTCTTT,CASSLGGAAEAFF
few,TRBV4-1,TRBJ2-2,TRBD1,TGCGCCAGCAGCCGCCCCGGGACAGGGTTTGGTGGGATCGGGACCGGGGAGCTGTTTTTT,CASSRPGTGFGGIGTGELFF
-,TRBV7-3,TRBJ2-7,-,TGTGCCAGCAGCCCCGACTGGAACTACGAGCAGTACTTC,CASSPDWNYEQYF
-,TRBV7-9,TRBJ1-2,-,TGTGCCAGCAGCTTAGCCGACAGCATGAACTATGGCTACACCTTC,CASSLADSMNYGYTF
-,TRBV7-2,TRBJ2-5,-,TGTGCCAGCAGCCCTTTCCAGGCGGGGGAGACCCAGTACTTC,CASSPFQAGETQYF
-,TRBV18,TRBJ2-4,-,TGTGCCAGCTCACAAATGGCTGGAGATCTAGCCAAAAACATTCAGTACTTC,CASSQMAGDLAKNIQYF
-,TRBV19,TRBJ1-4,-,TGTGCCAGTAGTATCAAGGGTTCTGGATTTTCAACTAATGAAAAACTGTTTTTT,CASSIKGSGFSTNEKLFF
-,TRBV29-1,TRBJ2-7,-,TGCAGCGTTGTCGGGGTCCGGGACGAGCAGTACTTC,CSVVGVRDEQYF
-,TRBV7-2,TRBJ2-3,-,TGTGCCAGCAGCTTAGATCGGGGGATCTCAACAGATACGCAGTATTTT,CASSLDRGISTDTQYF
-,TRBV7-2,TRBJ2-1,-,TGTGCCAGCAGCCCTATCGGCGGCAGAAATGAGCAGTTCTTC,CASSPIGGRNEQFF
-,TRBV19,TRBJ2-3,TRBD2,TGTGCCAGTAGTATAGTTCTCGGGACTAGCGTTCGCACAGATACGCAGTATTTT,CASSIVLGTSVRTDTQYF
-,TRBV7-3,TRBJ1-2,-,TGTGCCAGCAGCTCCGGGCCCCGGCAAGGTGGCTACACCTTC,CASSSGPRQGGYTF
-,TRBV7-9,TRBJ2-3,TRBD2,TGTGCCAGCAGCCTCCCAGTGACTAGCGGGAGAGGCCCAGATACGCAGTATTTT,CASSLPVTSGRGPDTQYF
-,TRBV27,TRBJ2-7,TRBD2,TGTGCCAGCAGTCCAATAGCGGGAGTCTACGAGCAGTACTTC,CASSPIAGVYEQYF
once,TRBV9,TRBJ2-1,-,TGTGCCAGCAGCGTAGGTGGCGAAAGCTCCTACAATGAGCAGTTCTTC,CASSVGGESSYNEQFF
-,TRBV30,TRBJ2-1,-,TGTGCCTGGAGCGATAGCTGGAGGTACAATGAGCAGTTCTTC,CAWSDSWRYNEQFF
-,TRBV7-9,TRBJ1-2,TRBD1,TGTGCCAGCAGCCCCTGGTCCGGGACAGGTGGCTACACCTTC,CASSPWSGTGGYTF